Listed below are T cell receptor beta chains from one sample, sequenced in a study of technical replicates of blood from a few donors. TCRdb keeps only in-frame clones here, not all; method: immunoSEQ multiplex PCR. This table has roughly 87,000 clones, around 95% appearing once. The sample consisted of T cells isolated from PBMCs. The receptors here all came from a human donor in good health. CDR3s include the opening cysteine and the closing phenylalanine or tryptophan. The D gene is left open where the match is weak. Size is omitted from some rows. Given values are once, few, many or a class for expanded clones.

>TRBV27|TRBD1|TRBJ2-6|NA
CASKGTGGTISGANVLTF
TGTGCCAGCAAGGGGACAGGGGGTACCATCTCTGGGGCCAACGTCCTGACTTTC
>TRBV6-1|TRBD1|TRBJ2-2|NA
CASSALGTANTGELFF
TGTGCCAGCAGTGCTCTTGGGACAGCAAACACCGGGGAGCTGTTTTTT
>TRBV11-2|NA|TRBJ2-1|NA
CASSLRGRDNYNEQFF
TGTGCCAGCAGCTTAAGGGGAAGGGACAATTACAATGAGCAGTTCTTC
>TRBV7-6|NA|TRBJ1-3|NA
CASSLVIGNTIYF
TGTGCCAGCAGCTTAGTTATTGGAAACACCATATATTTT
>TRBV28|TRBD2|TRBJ2-1|NA
CASSLLTLTSGLYNEQFF
TGTGCCAGCAGTTTACTCACCTTGACTAGCGGGCTGTACAATGAGCAGTTCTTC
>TRBV14|NA|TRBJ1-4|NA
CASSPRFATNEKLFF
TGTGCCAGCAGCCCCAGGTTCGCAACTAATGAAAAACTGTTTTTT
>TRBV27|TRBD1|TRBJ1-5|once
CASRRGRGDQPQHF
TGTGCCAGCCGGAGGGGGCGCGGGGACCAGCCCCAGCATTTT
>TRBV7-6|TRBD1|TRBJ2-1|NA
CASSKTGFQVNEQFF
TGTGCCAGCAGCAAGACAGGGTTTCAGGTCAATGAGCAGTTCTTC
>TRBV29-1|TRBD2|TRBJ2-7|few
CSVEVSGQIYEQYF
TGCAGCGTTGAAGTTAGCGGGCAGATCTACGAGCAGTACTTC
>TRBV5-1|NA|TRBJ2-1|NA
CASSLFGDTNNEQFF
TGCGCCAGCAGCTTGTTCGGGGACACTAACAATGAGCAGTTCTTC
>TRBV7-6|NA|TRBJ2-5|once
CASSPDSQETQYF
TGTGCCAGCAGCCCGGACTCGCAAGAGACCCAGTACTTC
>TRBV7-9|NA|TRBJ2-7|NA
CASSFPGTRYEQYF
TGTGCCAGCAGCTTTCCCGGGACACGCTACGAGCAGTACTTC
>TRBV11-3|TRBD1|TRBJ2-1|NA
CASGATGVRNEQFF
TGTGCCAGCGGGGCGACAGGGGTCCGCAATGAGCAGTTCTTC
>TRBV19|NA|TRBJ2-5|few
CASSIHSQETQYF
TGTGCCAGTAGTATCCACTCTCAAGAGACCCAGTACTTC
>TRBV6-5|NA|TRBJ2-1|NA
CASSYGRDEQFF
TGTGCCAGCAGTTACGGTCGCGATGAGCAGTTCTTC
>TRBV5-4|TRBD1|TRBJ2-1|NA
CASSLAIGQGPYNEQFF
TGTGCCAGCAGCTTGGCGATTGGACAGGGGCCCTACAATGAGCAGTTCTTC
>TRBV4-1|NA|TRBJ1-3|NA
CASSQVGGGVQGNTIYF
TGCGCCAGCAGCCAAGTGGGGGGAGGGGTGCAAGGAAACACCATATATTTT
>TRBV5-1|NA|TRBJ1-2|NA
CASQDNNYGYTF
TGCGCCTCCCAGGACAATAACTATGGCTACACCTTC
>TRBV6-4|NA|TRBJ2-1|NA
CASSVQGYSYNEQFF
TGTGCCAGCAGTGTTCAGGGCTACTCCTACAATGAGCAGTTCTTC
>TRBV2|TRBD2|TRBJ2-1|NA
CAIIAGAPFNEQFF
TGTGCCATCATAGCGGGAGCCCCATTCAATGAGCAGTTCTTC
>TRBV28|NA|TRBJ2-5|NA
CASSKGQRETQYF
TGTGCCAGCAGTAAGGGGCAGCGAGAGACCCAGTACTTC
>TRBV5-1|NA|TRBJ2-2|once
CASSLDGGPNTGELFF
TGCGCCAGCAGCCTCGATGGAGGGCCGAACACCGGGGAGCTGTTTTTT
>TRBV10-2|NA|TRBJ2-1|NA
CASYLTGEKELANNEQFF
TGCGCCAGCTATCTGACAGGGGAGAAAGAACTAGCGAACAATGAGCAGTTCTTC
>TRBV19|NA|TRBJ1-5|NA
CASSKGMGHLGGQPQHF
TGTGCCAGTAGCAAGGGGATGGGGCACCTAGGCGGTCAGCCCCAGCATTTT
>TRBV18|NA|TRBJ1-2|NA
CASSPVSGPRGGEYGYTF
TGTGCCAGCTCACCAGTCTCGGGGCCTCGGGGAGGGGAGTATGGCTACACCTTC
>TRBV6-4|NA|TRBJ1-1|few
CASSATPTREAFF
TGTGCCAGCAGTGCCACCCCGACCAGGGAAGCTTTCTTT
>TRBV6-1|NA|TRBJ2-2|NA
CASRGHFGTGELFF
TGTGCCAGCAGAGGACATTTTGGCACCGGGGAGCTGTTTTTT
>TRBV5-1|TRBD1|TRBJ2-7|once
CASSPGQGGPWYYEQYF
TGCGCCAGCAGCCCCGGACAGGGAGGTCCCTGGTACTACGAGCAGTACTTC
>TRBV11-2|NA|TRBJ1-1|NA
CASSPPGGRLEAFF
TGTGCCAGCAGTCCACCCGGGGGGCGCTTAGAAGCTTTCTTT
>TRBV9|NA|TRBJ2-1|NA
CASSPRLTPNNEQFF
TGTGCCAGCAGCCCGAGACTAACGCCAAACAATGAGCAGTTCTTC
>TRBV5-1|TRBD1|TRBJ2-1|NA
CASSLTGVGSYNEQFF
TGCGCCAGCAGCTTAACAGGGGTCGGGTCCTACAATGAGCAGTTCTTC
>TRBV5-4|NA|TRBJ2-7|NA
CASSLFSGSDYEQYF
TGTGCCAGCAGCTTGTTCAGCGGGTCTGATTACGAGCAGTACTTC
>TRBV21-1|NA|TRBJ1-2|NA
CASSKVPQSSIKDTYYGYTF
TGTGCCAGCAGCAAAGTACCCCAAAGTTCTATAAAGGACACGTACTATGGCTACACCTTC
>TRBV5-1|TRBD1|TRBJ2-3|NA
CASSFPGQGTDTQYF
TGCGCCAGCAGCTTTCCGGGACAGGGGACAGATACGCAGTATTTT
>TRBV28|NA|TRBJ1-6|NA
CASSRQRPTYNSPLHF
TGTGCCAGCAGCCGCCAACGTCCGACATATAATTCACCCCTCCACTTT
>TRBV23-1|TRBD1|TRBJ1-1|NA
CASSQSLRGHTEAFF
TGCGCCAGCAGTCAATCATTGAGGGGGCACACTGAAGCTTTCTTT